The 9 T cell receptor beta chains given below trace back to one sample, sequenced in a study of human T cells and chemical hapten exposure. TCRdb re-analysed the RACE reads in MiXCR, keeping a single row per CDR3 protein. The table has about 97,000 distinct CDR3 sequences, roughly a quarter seen once. As for time point: patch test 3, about 24 weeks after DPC sensitization. Treatment denoted: therapeutic diphenylcyclopropenone sensitization with weekly scalp DPC. This material consisted of whole blood, taken in connection with sensitization to the hapten diphenylcyclopropenone (DPC). These TCRs come from a middle-aged man with alopecia areata. Some clones in this sample may be carry-over from other donors' samples.

This clonotype came up a few times. This chain uses TRBV6-6 with TRBJ2-7; 9 bases map to TRBD2. The CDR3 runs 14 residues. With V trimmed by 6 bases and J by 2 bases, 5 bases remained unmatched. Germline V lookup: CDR1 MNHNY, CDR2 SVGAGI (reference sequence). The CDR3 DNA sequence: TGTGCCAGCAGGTTAGCGGGAGAGGCCTACGAGCAGTACTTC. Its protein is CASRLAGEAYEQYF.

This clonotype occurred a few times. The V gene is TRBV28, the J gene TRBJ2-3; D possibly corresponds to TRBD2 (6 bases). The CDR3 loop spans 15 amino acids. Germline assignment: CDR1 MDHEN and CDR2 SYDVKM. The V and J ends lost 5 bases and 4 bases respectively, with 16 bases between them. The CDR3 is CASSRDSHRADTQYF. CDR3 DNA: TGTGCCAGCAGTCGGGACTCCCACCGGGCAGATACGCAGTATTTT.

This sequence joins TRBV12-3 or TRBV12-4 and TRBJ2-1; 12 nucleotides agree with TRBD2. The CDR3 extends over 17 amino acids. V shed 6 bases and J 6 bases; nucleotides not matched to a gene: 12. The CDR3 loop reads CASRPTSGRSNANEQFF. CDR3 bases: TGTGCCAGCAGACCCACTAGCGGGAGGTCAAACGCCAATGAGCAGTTCTTC.

This clonotype is medium-sized by share. This chain links TRBV6-5 with TRBJ2-5; 11 nucleotides align to TRBD2. Germline assignment: CDR1 MNHEY and CDR2 SVGAGI. CDR3 length: 16 amino acids. The V segment lost 0 bases and the J segment 5 bases; nucleotides outside the gene matches: 5. The CDR3 DNA follows: TGTGCCAGCAGTTACTCAACTAGCGGGAGCGGGGAGACCCAGTACTTC. This codes for CASSYSTSGSGETQYF.

This clonotype was counted only a few times. The V and J genes are TRBV20-1 and TRBJ1-5; 8 nucleotides line up with TRBD1. The CDR3 is made up of 15 amino acids. CDR1 is DFQATT and CDR2 is SNEGSKA in the germline V gene (reference sequence). Losses at the gene ends were 5 bases for V and 11 bases for J; bases not matched to a gene: 17. The CDR3 loop is CSARPRDRTTSAQHF. The DNA for the CDR3 is TGCAGTGCTCGCCCCCGGGACAGGACGACTTCAGCCCAGCATTTT.

This clonotype was seen a handful of times. The gene calls are TRBV5-8 and TRBJ2-2; 14 nucleotides match TRBD2. The junction had 5 bases not matched to a gene; V was cut back by 1 base and J by 6 bases. CDR3 length: 17 amino acids. From germline, CDR1 is SGHTS and CDR2 YDEGEE. The CDR3 sequence: CASSLWGTSGSAGELFF. The CDR3 DNA sequence: TGTGCCAGCAGCTTGTGGGGGACTAGCGGGAGCGCCGGGGAGCTGTTTTTT.

The chain uses TRBV11-2 and TRBJ2-5; D unresolved. In germline, CDR1 is SGHAT, CDR2 FQNNGV. Between the trimmed V and J ends, which lost 8 bases and 0 bases, there was a span of 10 bases. This CDR3 has 13 amino acids. The CDR3 DNA reads as TGTGCCAGCTGCCGACGGTACCAAGAGACCCAGTACTTC. As protein: CASCRRYQETQYF.

The chain links TRBV28 to TRBJ2-1, with no clear D. Germline V CDR1 and CDR2: MDHEN, SYDVKM. V was clipped by 6 bases and J by 9 bases, with 15 bases between them. The CDR3 is 13 residues long. DNA for the CDR3: TGTGCCAGCAGAGCCGGTGGCCTGAGTGAGCAGTTCTTC. Protein sequence: CASRAGGLSEQFF.

The chain carries TRBV28 and TRBJ2-5, with 11 bases aligning to TRBD2. The CDR3 consists of 20 residues. V shed 4 bases, J shed 4 bases, and the junction held 20 bases outside the gene matches. CDR1 MDHEN and CDR2 SYDVKM come from the germline V gene. The CDR3 sequence: CASSSHFPGLAEFFGETQYF. The CDR3 DNA sequence: TGTGCCAGCAGTTCGCATTTTCCGGGACTAGCGGAGTTCTTTGGAGAGACCCAGTACTTC.